The 11 T cell receptor beta chains below all came from one sample that was sequenced in a study of Ad26.COV2.S vaccination and SARS-CoV-2 variants. Stated treatment: around 19 received Ad26.COV2.S at low or high dose, single or two shots; about five received placebo; per-sample allocation not given. Sampling took place 63 days after the first vaccine or placebo injection. Sequencing was performed with immunoSEQ multiplex PCR; in TCRdb, only in-frame clones are kept and a portion is missing. The repertoire holds around 250,000 clones, with roughly nine tenths as singletons. The sequences come from peripheral blood, collected in a trial of Ad26.COV2.S vaccine versus placebo. These TCRs come from a person between 18 and 65 years old who received the Ad26.COV2.S COVID-19 vaccine or a placebo.

The V gene is TRBV14, the J gene TRBJ2-1, with 10 nucleotides matching TRBD2. The CDR3 length is 20 residues. Germline V lookup: CDR1 SGHDN, CDR2 FVKESK. Unmatched junction bases numbered 11, after V lost 0 bases and J lost 0 bases. CDR3 residues: CASSQDRGSGRYSSYNEQFF. DNA of the CDR3: TGTGCCAGCAGCCAAGATCGGGGTAGCGGGAGGTATAGCTCCTACAATGAGCAGTTCTTC.

The rearrangement uses TRBV7-2 and TRBJ2-5; tentative D call: TRBD2 (7 bases). Germline assignment: CDR1 SGHTA and CDR2 FQGNSA. CDR3 length: 15 amino acids. V lost 2 bases, J lost 3 bases, and 13 bases lay in between. CDR3 in DNA: TGTGCCAGCAGCTTAAGGCGGGGGCCCAAAGAGACCCAGTACTTC. Amino acids: CASSLRRGPKETQYF. Supplemented by reference TRBV7-2 and TRBJ2-5, the full variable domain reads GAGVSQSPSNKVTEKGKDVELRCDPISGHTALYWYRQSLGQGLEFLIYFQGNSAPDKSGLPSDRFSAERTGGSVSTLTIQRTQQEDSAVYLCASSLRRGPKETQYFGPGTRLLVL.

This clone was picked up one time. This sequence joins TRBV18 and TRBJ2-1; D gene unclear. Germline V gene sequence: CDR1 KGHSH, CDR2 LQKENI. The CDR3 has 12 amino acids. V was clipped by 0 bases and J by 3 bases, with 0 bases between them. DNA of the CDR3: TGTGCCAGCTCACCACCCTACAATGAGCAGTTCTTC. It yields the protein CASSPPYNEQFF.

The chain carries TRBV30 and TRBJ1-5; TRBD1 aligns across 8 bases. This CDR3 contains 13 residues. CDR1 GTSNPN and CDR2 SVGIG come from the germline V gene (reference sequence). The V gene end was trimmed by 3 bases and the J gene end by 7 bases; junction bases not matched to a gene: 5. CDR3 sequence (DNA): TGTGCCTGGAGGGCAGGGGGCGAGCAGCCCCAGCATTTT. As protein: CAWRAGGEQPQHF.

The DNA for the CDR3 is TGTGCCAGCTCACCAGGTCTGGGGGTTAATGAAAAACTGTTTTTT. Encoded protein: CASSPGLGVNEKLFF. The chain combines TRBV18 with TRBJ1-4; tentative D call: TRBD1 (5 bases). Germline assignment: CDR1 KGHSH and CDR2 LQKENI. V lost 2 bases and J 4 bases, leaving 11 bases between the germline ends. There are 15 residues in the CDR3.

V gene TRBV7-2 combines with J gene TRBJ2-5; the match to TRBD2 covers 8 bases. CDR1 and CDR2 (germline): SGHTA, FQGNSA. CDR3 length: 17 amino acids. The trim removed 1 base at V and 3 bases at J, leaving 10 bases unmatched. CDR3 amino acids: CASSLVSGGGPKETQYF. In DNA, the CDR3 is TGTGCCAGCAGCTTAGTCTCCGGGGGGGGACCCAAAGAGACCCAGTACTTC.

The J gene is TRBJ1-4, the V gene TRBV18; 7 bases are a match to TRBD1. In germline, CDR1 is KGHSH, CDR2 LQKENI. CDR3 size: 13 residues. V lost 3 bases to trimming and J lost 6 bases; unmatched junction nucleotides: 1. The CDR3 DNA is TGTGCCAGCTCACCCGGGACAGATGAAAAACTGTTTTTT. Its protein product is CASSPGTDEKLFF.

The chain joins TRBV5-3 to TRBJ1-6, with D perhaps matching TRBD1 (5 bases). TRBV5-3 is placed among ORFs of uncertain function. V lost 0 bases and J lost 7, with 11 bases in between. The CDR3 covers 15 residues. The CDR3 here is CARSLVAGRNSPLHF. CDR3 bases: TGTGCCAGAAGCTTGGTAGCAGGGAGGAATTCACCCCTCCACTTT.

The chain couples TRBV4-3 to TRBJ2-1; D perhaps matches TRBD2 (6 bases). The germline V gene encodes CDR1 LGHNA and CDR2 YSLEER. The CDR3 spans 14 residues. V lost 3 bases to trimming and J lost 7 bases, with 13 bases between them. This chain's CDR3 is CASSHGGGNNEQFF. The CDR3 DNA is TGCGCCAGCAGCCACGGTGGGGGGAATAATGAGCAGTTCTTC.

This clone has more than one count but fewer than ten. The rearrangement links TRBV7-8 to TRBJ2-2; D assignment may be TRBD1 or TRBD2 (5 bases each). Germline lookup yields CDR1 SGHVS and CDR2 FQNEAQ. Trimming left V 0 bases short and J 2 bases short, with 13 bases between. This CDR3 is built from 17 residues. The CDR3: CASSLALGTQNTGELFF. Written as DNA, the CDR3 is TGTGCCAGCAGCTTAGCACTTGGGACGCAAAACACCGGGGAGCTGTTTTTT.

The rearrangement joins TRBV9 to TRBJ2-3; 12 bases line up with TRBD2. J was trimmed by 4 bases and V by 0 bases; bases with no gene match: 6. Germline V gene sequence: CDR1 SGDLS, CDR2 YYNGEE. The CDR3 totals 17 residues. As DNA, the CDR3 is TGTGCCAGCAGCGTAGCTAGACTAGCGGGGGTGGCAGATACGCAGTATTTT. This gives the protein CASSVARLAGVADTQYF.